This T cell receptor (beta chain) stems from a study of blood T cell repertoires in COVID-19 (TCRdb year 2020). About the investigation overall: Recovered participants in ImmuneRACE Cohort 3 were defined by two consecutive negative NP/OP PCR tests, clearance by a healthcare professional, or resolution of symptoms. Where available, HLA class I and class II types were obtained from metadata supplied by the sample provider rather than from assay-based typing. The collaborator samples originated in the United States, Italy and Spain and spanned the acute and convalescent phases of COVID-19. The prospective study material was composed of cDNA or gDNA derived from T cells, B-cell-depleted T cells, or PBMCs. A freely available public database, intended as a resource for researchers studying the immune response to SARS-CoV-2, is where the repertoires were released. Sample metadata almost always included a de-identified subject ID, COVID-19 status, age in years and sex. The samples were drawn from two sources: the first 160 participants of the ongoing ImmuneRACE study, and 1,200 or so subjects contributed by 6 global collaborators. Deeply sampled blood TCRbeta repertoires from subjects exposed to, actively infected with, or recovered from COVID-19 were included in the dataset.

What the authors observed across the whole study: Clinical and demographic metadata were provided uncurated, with the amount varying by source and participant.

Comment on this clone: The antigen it recognizes is unknown. The record has no base qualities; no much larger clone is one base away.

Enrolling through a virtual design, the prospective study's participants ranged in age from about 18 to 89 years and lived across 24 United States geographic areas. In the prospective study, cohorts were assigned on the basis of participant-reported clinical history obtained from a screening survey and a study questionnaire. In the prospective study, mobile phlebotomists collected whole blood, serum and a nasopharyngeal or oropharyngeal swab from each participant. Participants in the prospective study had the option to provide additional blood draws and questionnaires over an approximately 2-month period. Prospective study blood samples were shipped either frozen or at room temperature before DNA extraction. Unmatched junction bases come to 6, with V trimmed by 0 bases and J by 6 bases. Its CDR3 holds 16 amino acids, cysteine through phenylalanine. CDR3 DNA only is kept here, 48 bases in frame from base 1. For CDR1 and CDR2, the germline V gene (reference sequence) lists SEHNR and FQNEAQ.

TCRbeta CDR3 regions were amplified from genomic DNA using the immunoSEQ Assay, a bias-controlled multiplex PCR. The study's own analysis went as follows. The number of nucleated cells in each sample was estimated from the amplification of reference gene primers within the assay. To quantify the absolute abundance of each unique TCRbeta CDR3 rearrangement, sequence reads were collapsed and filtered. For each sample, productive Simpson clonality was calculated as the square root of Simpson's diversity index over productive rearrangements. In TCRdb, the immuneACCESS table is reduced to in-frame sequences with V and J assigned. These tables do not hold every clone; where another copy was compared, an unresolved V gene accounts for under half, and the others remain unexplained. The V and J calls and clone size were taken over from that table, and D and trimming were inferred from the DNA. The sample table shows approximately 150,000 clones, and 70% to 80% are seen once. Roughly 19% of the sample rests with the top ten.

The sequencing sample was made of PBMCs or T cells enriched from blood (not recorded which). This receptor chain uses TRBV7-9 and TRBJ2-2; TRBD2 agrees with 8 junctional bases. This TCR came from a woman in her seventies in a cohort exposed to, infected with or recovered from COVID-19 (not recorded which). The DNA reads TGTGCCAGCAGCTTAGCGAACAGCGGGAGAGCCGGGGAGCTGTTTTTT. It translates as CASSLANSGRAGELFF.